These T cell receptor beta chains were read from a single sample in a study of T cell responses to AZD1222 COVID-19 vaccine. This table comes from immunoSEQ multiplex PCR, and its TCRdb copy is limited to in-frame clones, with some not included. This table holds about 140,000 clones, more than 85% found once. Sample: peripheral blood, taken on day 0 of AZD1222 vaccination. The receptors originated from an adult in good health. CDR3s include the opening cysteine and the closing phenylalanine or tryptophan. A D gene is named only where the DNA matches it firmly. Clone size is given for some rows only: seen once, a few or many times, or a class if the clone is expanded.

v_call: TRBV5-1; d_call: TRBD2; clone_size: NA; j_call: TRBJ2-5; cdr3_nt: TGCGCCAGCAGCTCCGGGCGGGGGGATTGGGAAGAGACCCAGTACTTC; cdr3_aa: CASSSGRGDWEETQYF
v_call: TRBV3-1/TRBV3-2; d_call: NA; clone_size: NA; j_call: TRBJ2-5; cdr3_nt: TGTGCCAGCAGCCAAGTGGTGGGGCGGACTCAAGAGACCCAGTACTTC; cdr3_aa: CASSQVVGRTQETQYF
v_call: TRBV5-1; d_call: TRBD1; clone_size: once; j_call: TRBJ1-4; cdr3_nt: TGCGCCAGCAGCTTGGCAGCCGGGACAGGGGTAATTAGGGCAACTAATGAAAAACTGTTTTTT; cdr3_aa: CASSLAAGTGVIRATNEKLFF
v_call: TRBV7-3; d_call: NA; clone_size: NA; j_call: TRBJ1-2; cdr3_nt: TGTGCCAGCAGCTGGGGACCGGATAACTATGGCTACACCTTC; cdr3_aa: CASSWGPDNYGYTF
v_call: TRBV19; d_call: NA; clone_size: NA; j_call: TRBJ2-5; cdr3_nt: TGTGCCAGTAGCCTGGCAGGGCGGGAGACCCAGTACTTC; cdr3_aa: CASSLAGRETQYF
v_call: TRBV10-3; d_call: NA; clone_size: NA; j_call: TRBJ2-7; cdr3_nt: TGTGCCATCAGTGAGAAAGCGGAGGGCTACGAGCAGTACTTC; cdr3_aa: CAISEKAEGYEQYF
v_call: TRBV9; d_call: NA; clone_size: NA; j_call: TRBJ1-1; cdr3_nt: TGTGCCAGCAGCGTAGAGCAGGCCGCTAACACTGAAGCTTTCTTT; cdr3_aa: CASSVEQAANTEAFF
v_call: TRBV7-9; d_call: NA; clone_size: NA; j_call: TRBJ1-2; cdr3_nt: TGTGCCAGCAGCGCCGCGGGGCAGTCGATAAGAGGTGGCTACACCTTC; cdr3_aa: CASSAAGQSIRGGYTF
v_call: TRBV27; d_call: NA; clone_size: NA; j_call: TRBJ2-7; cdr3_nt: TGTGCCAGCATCTGTGAGGACGGAGGCGGGTACGAGCAGTACTTC; cdr3_aa: CASICEDGGGYEQYF
v_call: TRBV12-3/TRBV12-4; d_call: TRBD1; clone_size: NA; j_call: TRBJ1-1; cdr3_nt: TGTGCCAGCAGTACAGGGGGCGTCACTGAAGCTTTCTTT; cdr3_aa: CASSTGGVTEAFF
v_call: TRBV7-2; d_call: NA; clone_size: few; j_call: TRBJ1-6; cdr3_nt: TGTGCCAGCAGCTCAGGGCGCTATTCACCCCTCCACTTT; cdr3_aa: CASSSGRYSPLHF
v_call: TRBV28; d_call: NA; clone_size: NA; j_call: TRBJ2-5; cdr3_nt: TGTGCCAGCAGTCTCGGACTAAGAGGGGAGACCCAGTACTTC; cdr3_aa: CASSLGLRGETQYF
v_call: TRBV29-1; d_call: TRBD1; clone_size: NA; j_call: TRBJ2-6; cdr3_nt: TGCAGCGTTTCCCCGGCGACAGGGGGCTCCTCTGGGGCCAACGTCCTGACTTTC; cdr3_aa: CSVSPATGGSSGANVLTF
v_call: TRBV4-2; d_call: NA; clone_size: NA; j_call: TRBJ1-1; cdr3_nt: TGTGCCAGCAGCCAAGAGGGGGCAGGAGAAGCTTTCTTT; cdr3_aa: CASSQEGAGEAFF
v_call: TRBV5-1; d_call: NA; clone_size: NA; j_call: TRBJ2-4; cdr3_nt: TGCGCCAGCAGCTTGGATCGGGGGCGGGACATTCAGTACTTC; cdr3_aa: CASSLDRGRDIQYF
v_call: TRBV15; d_call: NA; clone_size: NA; j_call: TRBJ2-7; cdr3_nt: TGTGCCACCAGCAGAGGGGACAAATCCTACGAGCAGTACTTC; cdr3_aa: CATSRGDKSYEQYF
v_call: TRBV28; d_call: TRBD1; clone_size: few; j_call: TRBJ1-6; cdr3_nt: TGTGCCAGCAGTTTAGGTCCGGACAGGTATAATTCACCCCTCCACTTT; cdr3_aa: CASSLGPDRYNSPLHF